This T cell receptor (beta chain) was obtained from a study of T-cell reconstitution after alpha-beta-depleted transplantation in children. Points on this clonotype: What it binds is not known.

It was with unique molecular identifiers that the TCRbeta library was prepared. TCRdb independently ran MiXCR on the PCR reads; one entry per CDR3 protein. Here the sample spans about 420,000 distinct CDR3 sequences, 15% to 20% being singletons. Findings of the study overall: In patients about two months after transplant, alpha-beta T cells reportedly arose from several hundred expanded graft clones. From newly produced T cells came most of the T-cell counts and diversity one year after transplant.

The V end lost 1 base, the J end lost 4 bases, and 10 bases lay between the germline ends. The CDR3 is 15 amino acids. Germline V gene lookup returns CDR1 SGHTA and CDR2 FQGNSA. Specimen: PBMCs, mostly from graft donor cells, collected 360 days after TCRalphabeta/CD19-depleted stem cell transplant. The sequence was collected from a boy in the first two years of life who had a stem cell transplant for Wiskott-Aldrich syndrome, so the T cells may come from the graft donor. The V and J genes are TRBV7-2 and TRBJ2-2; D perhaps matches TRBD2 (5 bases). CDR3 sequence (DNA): TGTGCCAGCAGCTTAGGGGTGGGGAGCACCGGGGAGCTGTTTTTT. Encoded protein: CASSLGVGSTGELFF.